This T cell receptor beta chain was sequenced for a study of CD8+ T cells in alopecia areata. About the study: Twice a day, 5 to 10 mg of oral tofacitinib was administered to treated patients. Study results and caveats: Lesional tissue from the scalp (especially in alopecia totalis/universalis) showed higher clonality than normal scalp.

Individuals with alopecia areata gave both lesional scalp punch biopsies and peripheral blood for collection. From PBMCs, CD4+ and CD8+ T cells were sorted. A note on this clone: Its antigen is still unknown. Other DNA sequences from this sample encode an identical CDR3 as well.

The length of the CDR3 is 11 residues. Germline V gene sequence: CDR1 SEHNR, CDR2 FQNEAQ (reference sequence). V gave up 2 bases and J gave up 4 bases, with 2 bases separating them. Investigators isolated RNA and reverse transcribed it into cDNA to act as the sequencing template. Using immunoSEQ multiplex PCR, the repertoire was profiled, and TCRdb retains in-frame clones only, with some absent. This table holds 200,000 to 250,000 clones, 67% found once. The source is a human donor with alopecia areata. The sample was CD4+ T cells sorted from blood, taken at week 0. The rearrangement joins TRBV7-9 to TRBJ2-5; D call uncertain. The CDR3 here is CASSLTETQYF. The CDR3 DNA reads as TGTGCCAGCAGCTTAACAGAGACCCAGTACTTC.